This T cell receptor beta chain is drawn from a study of T cells in Graves' hyperthyroidism and ophthalmopathy. Overall study findings and caveats: The authors' 13 V-J model separated ophthalmopathy from stable hyperthyroidism. Blood held most thyroid clonotypes expanded above 0.001 frequency.

The cohort's ophthalmopathy patients, a group with duration under 3 months, had a Clinical Activity Score of at least 3 and a NOSPECS grade of at least 4. Clinical symptoms, serum thyroxine, TRAb, thyroid ultrasound and orbital computed tomography informed diagnoses. This clonotype was observed many times. Its antigen remains unknown. The source material, RNA transcripts, was used to amplify TCR beta CDR3 regions. The study used the HTBI primer set for a first-round RT-PCR of the TCR CDR3. Each CDR3 protein is one row after TCRdb ran MiXCR on the multiplex PCR reads. The table shows under 600,000 distinct CDR3 sequences, with approximately 16% occurring only once. CDR1 and CDR2 from the germline V gene are SNHLY and FYNNEI. Deletions cut 4 bases from V and 3 bases from J, with 13 bases between. The CDR3 length is 14 residues.

The genes are TRBV2 and TRBJ2-7; maybe TRBD1 (6 bases). The origin of this receptor is a woman in her forties with Graves' ophthalmopathy. The sample consisted of blood. Written as DNA, the CDR3 is TGTGCCAGCAGTGTACAGGGTGTCTACTACGAGCAGTACTTC. Protein product: CASSVQGVYYEQYF.